This TCR beta chain comes out of a study of response to subunit inactivated influenza vaccine. The CDR3 contains 14 residues. Germline CDR1 is MDHEN and CDR2 is SYDVKM. V lost 0 bases and J 7 bases, leaving 12 bases between the germline ends. TCRdb re-derived calls from the RT-PCR reads in MiXCR, one entry per CDR3 protein. The top ten hold approximately 10% of the sample, which has about 570,000 distinct CDR3 sequences, about 11% seen once. These same records also appear under a second study, on T cells expressing NK-cell markers. This second report adds: cDNA encoding TCR beta was synthesized via 5'RACE template switching incorporating UMIs. Sorted T-cell subsets CD3+CD56+NKG2C+, CD3+CD56+NKG2C- and CD3+CD56-NKG2C+ were TCR beta-sequenced.

Sequencing was performed on PBMCs from blood, taken on the day of vaccination. The chain is built from TRBV28 and TRBJ1-1, with D unclear. This receptor was taken from a man in his forties or fifties who received an inactivated influenza vaccine. As DNA, the CDR3 is TGTGCCAGCAGTTTATGGGGGAAGGGCCATGAAGCTTTCTTT. Amino acid sequence: CASSLWGKGHEAFF.